Presented here are 2 T cell receptor beta chains from one specimen sequenced in a study of cytomegalovirus exposure and HLA in healthy donors. A multiplex PCR was run with 60 Vbeta primers and 13 Jbeta primers. Assay: immunoSEQ multiplex PCR; the TCRdb copy retains only in-frame clones and omits some. The sample lists approximately 130,000 clones, roughly four fifths occurring once. The source material was PBMCs. These receptors were collected from a man aged 25 to 45 in good health and CMV-seronegative.

J is TRBJ1-1 and V is TRBV6-1; TRBD1 matches at 8 bases. This CDR3 has 15 amino acids. CDR1 is MNHNS, CDR2 SASEGT, per germline. The V and J ends lost 6 bases and 4 bases, in that order; junction bases with no gene match: 10. This CDR3 is CASRGGVDRVTEAFF. As DNA, the CDR3 is TGTGCCAGCAGAGGGGGGGTGGACAGGGTCACTGAAGCTTTCTTT.

V gene TRBV7-6 combines with J gene TRBJ2-7; the D is unclear. Looked up from germline, CDR1 is SGHVS and CDR2 is FNYEAQ. The CDR3 has 14 amino acids. Trimming stripped 5 bases from V and 0 bases from J, with 11 bases between. The CDR3 sequence is CASSPRGPSYEQYF. The CDR3 DNA follows: TGTGCCAGCAGCCCTCGAGGCCCCTCCTACGAGCAGTACTTC.